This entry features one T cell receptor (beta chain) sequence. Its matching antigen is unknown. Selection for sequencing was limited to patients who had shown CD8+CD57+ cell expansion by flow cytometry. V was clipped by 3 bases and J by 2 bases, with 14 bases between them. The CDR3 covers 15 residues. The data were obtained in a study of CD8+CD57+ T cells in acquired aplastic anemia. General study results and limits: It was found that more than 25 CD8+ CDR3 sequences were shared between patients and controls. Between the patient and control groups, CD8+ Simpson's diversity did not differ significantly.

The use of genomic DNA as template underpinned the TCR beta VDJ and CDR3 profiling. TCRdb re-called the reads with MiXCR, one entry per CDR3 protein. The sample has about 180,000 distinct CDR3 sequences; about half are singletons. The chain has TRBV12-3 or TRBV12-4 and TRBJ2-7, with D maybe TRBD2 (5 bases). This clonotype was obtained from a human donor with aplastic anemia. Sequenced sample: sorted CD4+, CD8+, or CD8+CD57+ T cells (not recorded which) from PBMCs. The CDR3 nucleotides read TGTGCCAGCAGTTTTCGACGGACTCCGGCCTACGAGCAGTACTTC. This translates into CASSFRRTPAYEQYF.